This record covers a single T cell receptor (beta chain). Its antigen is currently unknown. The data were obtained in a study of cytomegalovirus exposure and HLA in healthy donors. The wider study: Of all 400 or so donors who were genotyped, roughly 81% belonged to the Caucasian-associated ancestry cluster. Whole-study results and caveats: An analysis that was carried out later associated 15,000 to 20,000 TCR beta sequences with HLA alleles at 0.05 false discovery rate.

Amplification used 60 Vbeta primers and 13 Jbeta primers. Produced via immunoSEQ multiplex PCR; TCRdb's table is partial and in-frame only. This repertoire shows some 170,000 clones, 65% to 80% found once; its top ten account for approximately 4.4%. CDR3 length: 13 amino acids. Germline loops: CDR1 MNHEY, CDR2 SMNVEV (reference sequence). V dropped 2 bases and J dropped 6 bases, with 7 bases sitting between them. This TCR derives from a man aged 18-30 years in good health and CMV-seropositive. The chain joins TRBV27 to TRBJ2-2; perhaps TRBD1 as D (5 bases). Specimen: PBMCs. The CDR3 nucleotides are TGTGCCAGCAGTTTAGTAGGGGCCGGGGAGCTGTTTTTT. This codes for CASSLVGAGELFF.